This T cell receptor (beta chain) was sequenced in a study of shared clonotypes between healthy human individuals (dated by TCRdb to about 2020). With regard to the full study: The cohort included a few men and a couple of women between 18 and 49 years of age. For each donor, CD4 naive and CD4 memory were each run on three plates, CD8 naive on two plates, and CD8 memory on one plate. To estimate repertoire size and how much clonotype sharing occurs between individuals, the study deeply sequenced the blood TCR repertoires of roughly 5 healthy adults. Per donor, leukapheresis produced somewhere between about 0.94 and 9 billion PBMCs. Libraries were prepared and TCR repertoires were sequenced by different laboratories using diverse techniques, in order to increase sequencing depth and limit assay-specific biases.

Using the deep immunoSEQ assay, multiplex PCR amplified TCR CDR3 regions from genomic DNA. Extracted genomic DNA from each cell subset was spread evenly across all wells of several immunoSEQ 96-well plates, with each plate serving as a replicate. Each replicate PCR for sorted subsets received 200 ng genomic DNA, equal to tens of thousands of T cell genomes. Purified libraries were quantified with a Qubit 3.0 fluorometer, sized on a Bioanalyzer 2100, and re-quantified with the KAPA Library Quantification kit. Each immunoSEQ 96-well plate was sequenced on its own single-read 150-cycle Illumina NextSeq 550 flow cell. On the study's bioinformatics: Because the immunoSEQ output held only junctional sequences and lacked quality scores, the filtering could not match the filtering applied to full-length reads. Sequences were annotated with PyIR, a Python wrapper for IgBLAST v1.9, and V/J genes and CDR3 were assigned using IMGT germline references. Reads were removed for weak V/J assignments (E-value above 1e-6), missing CDR3, stop codons, out-of-frame junctions, or ambiguous translated residues. V3J clonotypes were defined by identical inferred V gene, J gene, and CDR3 amino acid sequence. To compute the percentage overlap between repertoires, the number of shared unique clonotypes was divided by the size of the smaller repertoire. RTK rarefaction, the Chao1 estimator, and Recon v2.1 estimates of unobserved clonotypes were used to assess repertoire richness. For all TCRbeta clonotypes obtained by the gDNA method from a few donors, generation probabilities were computed with OLGA. This immuneACCESS table, as held by TCRdb, lists in-frame sequences with V and J called but not all clones. Of the missing ones, under half trace to an unresolved V gene in checked studies; the others have no known cause. V, J and clone size reflect that table, while D and trimming were determined from the DNA. This sample holds about 1.1 million clones; about 80% were observed only once. Roughly 0.9% of the sample is held by the ten biggest clonotypes.

From the cysteine up to the phenylalanine, the CDR3 has a length of 15 residues. Only CDR3 DNA is held: 45 bases, read in frame from base 1. CDR1 and CDR2, per the germline V gene, are SGHTA and FQGNSA. V ends up 5 bases short and J 8 bases short, with an unmatched junction base count of 7. What the research found in general, with its limitations: Pairwise subsampling indicated that sequencing depth was expected to affect the degree of clonotype sharing among donors. Sharing across several donors was observed for 4.5% to 6.5% of naive CD4, less than 4% of naive CD8, about 2.5% of memory CD4, and around 0.44% of memory CD8 clonotypes. Larger estimated clonotype richness was generally found for naive subsets than for memory subsets. Compared with non-shared clonotypes, the clonotypes found in all four sorted-subset donors had higher generation probabilities. Because the study included a small number of donors, the genetic and exposure-history diversity represented was limited. Sampling was restricted to blood, and TCR repertoires in tissues likely differ from the TCR repertoires found in blood. Incomplete sequencing was indicated by rarefaction of sorted-subset datasets, despite the large sequencing depth.

Donors were healthy HIV-negative adults with no recently reported acute infections or vaccinations. All donors were Caucasian adults living in Nashville, Tennessee, USA. Magnetic negative selection was used to enrich CD4+ T cells, after which naive cells were positively selected on CD45RA and the negative fraction became the memory subset. Blood was obtained by leukapheresis, after which PBMCs were separated by Ficoll-Histopaque density gradient centrifugation and cryopreserved in liquid nitrogen vapor phase. Analytical flow cytometry was used to check the purity and quantity of each magnetically sorted T cell population. Genomic DNA was isolated from each sorted fraction and quantified by UV absorbance on a Nanodrop 2000c. Notes on this clone: The antigen it recognizes is unknown. No quality values exist for individual bases; no much larger clone is one base distant.

The TCR was taken from a man younger than 30 in good health. Some clones in this sample may be carry-over from other donors' samples. Material for sequencing was memory CD4+ T cells from PBMCs. The cell subset or site label, read with the paper, signifies: CD45RA-negative fraction. The chain employs TRBV7-2 and TRBJ2-1; TRBD2 aligns with 12 central bases. CDR3 reads: CASSQTSGSFHEQFF. The DNA sequence is given as TGTGCCAGCAGCCAGACTAGCGGGAGTTTCCATGAGCAGTTCTTC.